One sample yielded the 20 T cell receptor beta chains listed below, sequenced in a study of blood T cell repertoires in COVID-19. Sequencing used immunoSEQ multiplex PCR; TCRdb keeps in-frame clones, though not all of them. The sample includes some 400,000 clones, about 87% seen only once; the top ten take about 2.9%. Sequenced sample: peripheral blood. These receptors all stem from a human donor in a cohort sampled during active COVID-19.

CDR3 loop: CATSRQGSSPLHF. The CDR3 DNA follows: TGTGCCACCAGCAGACAGGGAAGTTCACCCCTCCACTTT. The chain has TRBV15 and TRBJ1-6; possible D gene TRBD1, 5 bases. The CDR3 extends over 13 amino acids. The germline gives CDR1 LNHNV, CDR2 YYDKDF (reference sequence). V was cut by 2 bases and J by 9 bases, with 8 bases left in between.

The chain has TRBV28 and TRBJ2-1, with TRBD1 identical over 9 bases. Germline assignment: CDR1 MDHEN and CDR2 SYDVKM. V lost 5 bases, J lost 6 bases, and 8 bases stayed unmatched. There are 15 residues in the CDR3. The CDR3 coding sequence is TGTGCCAGCAGTGGATTGGGGACAGGGTCCAATGAGCAGTTCTTC. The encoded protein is CASSGLGTGSNEQFF.

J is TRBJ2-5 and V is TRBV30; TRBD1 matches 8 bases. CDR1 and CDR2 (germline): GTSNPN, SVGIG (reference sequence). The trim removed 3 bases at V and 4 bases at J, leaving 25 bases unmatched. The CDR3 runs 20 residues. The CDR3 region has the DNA TGTGCCTGGAGCGCATTCCGGGGAGGCCTCTCAGGGGGCTGGGGAGAGACCCAGTACTTC. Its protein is CAWSAFRGGLSGGWGETQYF.

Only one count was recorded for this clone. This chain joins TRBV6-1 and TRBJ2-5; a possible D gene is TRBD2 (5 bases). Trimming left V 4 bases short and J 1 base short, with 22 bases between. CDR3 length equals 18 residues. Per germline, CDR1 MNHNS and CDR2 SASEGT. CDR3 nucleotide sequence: TGTGCCAGCAGTGTCCAACCCCCGGGGTTTTTAGTCCAAGAGACCCAGTACTTC. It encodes CASSVQPPGFLVQETQYF.

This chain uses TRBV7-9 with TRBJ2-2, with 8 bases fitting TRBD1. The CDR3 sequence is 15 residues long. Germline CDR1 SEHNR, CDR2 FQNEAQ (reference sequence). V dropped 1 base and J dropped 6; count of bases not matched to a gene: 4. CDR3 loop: CASSLVGQGPGELFF. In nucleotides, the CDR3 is TGTGCCAGCAGCTTAGTAGGACAGGGCCCCGGGGAGCTGTTTTTT.

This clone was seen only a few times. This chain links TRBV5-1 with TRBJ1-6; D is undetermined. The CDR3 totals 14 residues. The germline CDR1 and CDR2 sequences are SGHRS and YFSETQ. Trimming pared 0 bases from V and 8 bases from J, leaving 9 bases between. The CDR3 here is CASSLDLSDSPLHF. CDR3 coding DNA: TGCGCCAGCAGCTTGGACCTTTCGGATTCACCCCTCCACTTT.

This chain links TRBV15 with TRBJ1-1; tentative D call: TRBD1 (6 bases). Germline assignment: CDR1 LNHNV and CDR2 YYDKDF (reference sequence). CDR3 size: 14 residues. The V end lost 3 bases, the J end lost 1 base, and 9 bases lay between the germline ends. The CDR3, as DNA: TGTGCCACCAGCAGGGCAGGGGCGAACACTGAAGCTTTCTTT. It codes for CATSRAGANTEAFF.

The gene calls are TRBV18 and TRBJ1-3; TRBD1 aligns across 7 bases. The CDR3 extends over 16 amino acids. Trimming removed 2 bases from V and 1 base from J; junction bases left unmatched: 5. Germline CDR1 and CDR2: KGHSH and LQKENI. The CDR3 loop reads CASSPVGTDSGNTIYF. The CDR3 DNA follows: TGTGCCAGCTCACCAGTTGGGACAGATTCTGGAAACACCATATATTTT.

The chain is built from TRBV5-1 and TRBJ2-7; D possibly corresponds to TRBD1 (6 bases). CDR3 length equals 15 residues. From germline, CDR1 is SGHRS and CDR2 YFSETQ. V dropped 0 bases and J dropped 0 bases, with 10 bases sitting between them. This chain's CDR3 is CASSLEGVPSYEQYF. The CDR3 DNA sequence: TGCGCCAGCAGCTTGGAGGGGGTACCCTCCTACGAGCAGTACTTC.

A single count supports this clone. The CDR3: CATTIGGSHNEQFF. Here the CDR3 DNA reads TGTGCCACCACTATCGGAGGCAGCCACAATGAGCAGTTCTTC. The chain carries TRBV5-8 and TRBJ2-1; TRBD2 is a possible D gene (5 bases). This CDR3 spans 14 amino acids. The germline V gene has CDR1 SGHTS and CDR2 YDEGEE. V was pared by 9 bases and J by 5 bases, with 18 bases between.

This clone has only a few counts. This CDR3 is CASSPGQGSSYNSPLHF. CDR3 sequence (DNA): TGTGCCAGCAGCCCCGGACAGGGAAGCTCCTATAATTCACCCCTCCACTTT. V gene TRBV7-9 combines with J gene TRBJ1-6; TRBD1 matches 8 bases. Germline trimming cut 5 bases from V and 0 bases from J; bases unmatched to any gene: 6. Germline assignment: CDR1 SEHNR and CDR2 FQNEAQ (reference sequence). CDR3 length equals 17 residues.

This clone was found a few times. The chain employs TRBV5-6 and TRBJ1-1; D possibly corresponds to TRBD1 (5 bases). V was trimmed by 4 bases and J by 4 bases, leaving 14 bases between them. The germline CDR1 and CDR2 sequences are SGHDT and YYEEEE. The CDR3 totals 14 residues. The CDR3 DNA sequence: TGTGCCAGCAGCATCCGGGGGTTCGCCACTGAAGCTTTCTTT. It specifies CASSIRGFATEAFF. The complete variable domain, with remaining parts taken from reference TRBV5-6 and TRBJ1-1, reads DAGVTQSPTHLIKTRGQQVTLRCSPKSGHDTVSWYQQALGQGPQFIFQYYEEEERQRGNFPDRFSGHQFPNYSSELNVNALLLGDSALYLCASSIRGFATEAFFGQGTRLTVV.

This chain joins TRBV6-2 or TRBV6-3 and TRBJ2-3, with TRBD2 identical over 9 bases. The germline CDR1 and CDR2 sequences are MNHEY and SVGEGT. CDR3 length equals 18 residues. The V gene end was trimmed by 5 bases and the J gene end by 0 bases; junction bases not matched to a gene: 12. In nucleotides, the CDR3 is TGTGCCAGCAGTCCACTCCCCTCTAGCGGGGTGAGCACAGATACGCAGTATTTT. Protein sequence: CASSPLPSSGVSTDTQYF.

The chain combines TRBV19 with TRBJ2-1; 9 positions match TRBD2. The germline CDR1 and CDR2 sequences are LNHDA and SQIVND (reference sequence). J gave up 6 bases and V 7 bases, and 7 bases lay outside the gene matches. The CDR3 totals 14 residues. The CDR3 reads CASKPAGGGNEQFF. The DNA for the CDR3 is TGTGCCAGTAAGCCAGCGGGGGGTGGCAATGAGCAGTTCTTC. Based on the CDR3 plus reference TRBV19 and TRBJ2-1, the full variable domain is DGGITQSPKYLFRKEGQNVTLSCEQNLNHDAMYWYRQDPGQGLRLIYYSQIVNDFQKGDIAEGYSVSREKKESFPLTVTSAQKNPTAFYLCASKPAGGGNEQFFGPGTRLTVL.

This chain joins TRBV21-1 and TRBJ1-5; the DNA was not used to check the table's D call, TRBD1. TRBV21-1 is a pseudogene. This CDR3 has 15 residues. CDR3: CASSKQTASNQPQHF. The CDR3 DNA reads TGTGCCAGCAGCAAACAGACAGCTAGCAATCAGCCCCAGCATTTT.

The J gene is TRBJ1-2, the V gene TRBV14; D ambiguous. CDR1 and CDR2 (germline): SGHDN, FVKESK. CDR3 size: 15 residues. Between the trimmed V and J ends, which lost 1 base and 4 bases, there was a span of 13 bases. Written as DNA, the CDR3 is TGTGCCAGCAGCCAAGGGCGAGGTTTGGGCTATGGCTACACCTTC. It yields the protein CASSQGRGLGYGYTF.

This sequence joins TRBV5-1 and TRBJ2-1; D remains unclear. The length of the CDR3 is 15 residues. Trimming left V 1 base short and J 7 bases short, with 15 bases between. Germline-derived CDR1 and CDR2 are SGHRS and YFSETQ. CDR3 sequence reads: CASSLSSPGTNEQFF. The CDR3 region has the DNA TGCGCCAGCAGCTTGTCGTCACCGGGTACGAATGAGCAGTTCTTC. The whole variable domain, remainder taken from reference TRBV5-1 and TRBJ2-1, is KAGVTQTPRYLIKTRGQQVTLSCSPISGHRSVSWYQQTPGQGLQFLFEYFSETQRNKGNFPGRFSGRQFSNSRSEMNVSTLELGDSALYLCASSLSSPGTNEQFFGPGTRLTVL.

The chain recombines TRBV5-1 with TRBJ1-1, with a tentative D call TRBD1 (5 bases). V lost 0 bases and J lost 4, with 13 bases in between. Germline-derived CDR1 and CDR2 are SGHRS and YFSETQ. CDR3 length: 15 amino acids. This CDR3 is CASSLDVGGVTEAFF. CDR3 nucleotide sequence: TGCGCCAGCAGCTTGGACGTTGGGGGGGTCACTGAAGCTTTCTTT.

CDR3 coding DNA: TGTGCCAGCAGTCACAGGGGAGGTACTGAAGCTTTCTTT. This encodes CASSHRGGTEAFF. V is TRBV3-1 (or the pseudogene TRBV3-2) and J is TRBJ1-1, with 7 nucleotides matching TRBD1. The germline V gene has CDR1 LGHDT and CDR2 YNNKEL (reference sequence). The V gene end was trimmed by 6 bases and the J gene end by 5 bases; junction bases not matched to a gene: 6. This CDR3 contains 13 residues.

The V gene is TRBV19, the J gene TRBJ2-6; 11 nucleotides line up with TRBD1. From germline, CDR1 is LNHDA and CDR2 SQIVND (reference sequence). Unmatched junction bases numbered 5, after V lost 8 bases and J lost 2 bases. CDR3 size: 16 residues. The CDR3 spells CASARTGGTGANVLTF. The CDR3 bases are TGTGCCAGTGCGCGGACAGGGGGCACTGGGGCCAACGTCCTGACTTTC.